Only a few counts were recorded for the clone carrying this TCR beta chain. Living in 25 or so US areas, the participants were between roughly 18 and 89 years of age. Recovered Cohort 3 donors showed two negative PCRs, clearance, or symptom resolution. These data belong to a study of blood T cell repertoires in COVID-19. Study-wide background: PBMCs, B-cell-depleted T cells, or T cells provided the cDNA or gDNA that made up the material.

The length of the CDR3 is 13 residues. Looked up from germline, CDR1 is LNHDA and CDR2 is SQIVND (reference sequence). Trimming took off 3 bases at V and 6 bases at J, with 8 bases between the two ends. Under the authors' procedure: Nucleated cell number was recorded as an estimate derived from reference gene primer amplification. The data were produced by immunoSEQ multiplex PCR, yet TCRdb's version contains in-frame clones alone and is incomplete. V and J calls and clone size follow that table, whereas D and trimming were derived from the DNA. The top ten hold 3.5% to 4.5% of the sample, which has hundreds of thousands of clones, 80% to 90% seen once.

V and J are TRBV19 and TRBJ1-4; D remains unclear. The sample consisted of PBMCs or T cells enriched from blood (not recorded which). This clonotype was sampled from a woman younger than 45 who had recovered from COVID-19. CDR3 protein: CASSITTDEKLFF. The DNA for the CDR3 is TGTGCCAGTAGTATTACAACAGATGAAAAACTGTTTTTT.